Listed below are T cell receptor beta chains from one sample, sequenced in a study of cytomegalovirus exposure and HLA in healthy donors. The method was immunoSEQ multiplex PCR; TCRdb's version includes in-frame clones alone and lacks a portion of them. The sample has some 180,000 clones, approximately 86% seen once. Sequencing input: PBMCs. The source is a boy younger than 10 in good health and CMV-seronegative. The CDR3 runs from the conserved cysteine through the conserved F or W. D genes are given only for firm matches. Size is omitted from some rows. Given values are once, few, many or a class for expanded clones.

TRBV4-2,-,-,17,TRBJ1-2,TGTGCCAGCAGCCAAGAAAACCCCCCAACAGGGTTCGGTGGCTACACCTTC,CASSQENPPTGFGGYTF
TRBV5-1,-,-,14,TRBJ2-3,TGCGCCAGCGGGACCGGGGGGCAAACAGATACGCAGTATTTT,CASGTGGQTDTQYF
TRBV10-3,few,TRBD1,12,TRBJ2-4,TGTGCCATCAGAGACAGGGGGGACATTCAGTACTTC,CAIRDRGDIQYF
TRBV19,-,TRBD2,17,TRBJ2-3,TGTGCCAGTAGTACTCCCCCACGGGGGGGTGCGGGTGATACGCAGTATTTT,CASSTPPRGGAGDTQYF
TRBV15,-,TRBD1,14,TRBJ2-5,TGTGCCACCAGCAGAGCAGGGGGCGGGGAGACCCAGTACTTC,CATSRAGGGETQYF
TRBV7-2,-,-,16,TRBJ1-2,TGTGCCAGCAGCCTCCTCCCCCCCCGGTGGGAGTATGGCTACACCTTC,CASSLLPPRWEYGYTF
TRBV29-1,-,TRBD1,12,TRBJ2-7,TGCAGCGTTCGGGACAGCCCCTACGAGCAGTACTTC,CSVRDSPYEQYF
TRBV6-4,once,-,13,TRBJ1-5,TGTGCCAGCAGCCCGGAGGTCGATCAGCCCCAGCATTTT,CASSPEVDQPQHF
TRBV7-9,-,-,13,TRBJ2-1,TGTTCCAGCGGGACAGAAACCTACAATGAGCAGTTCTTC,CSSGTETYNEQFF
TRBV2,-,TRBD2,15,TRBJ2-7,TGTGCCAGCAGTGAAGGGGGCGGGGGGATTTACGAGCAGTACTTC,CASSEGGGGIYEQYF
TRBV6-1,-,-,13,TRBJ1-3,TGTGCCAGCATACCAGGGGTTGGAAACACCATATATTTT,CASIPGVGNTIYF
TRBV5-6,-,TRBD2,13,TRBJ2-2,TGTGCCAGCAGTATTAGCGGGAGTGGGGAGCTGTTTTTT,CASSISGSGELFF
TRBV27,-,TRBD1,12,TRBJ2-7,TGTGCCAGCAGTTCCCTACAGGGGGAGCAGTACTTC,CASSSLQGEQYF
TRBV15,-,TRBD2,17,TRBJ2-1,TGTGCCACCAGCTTCCTAGCGGGGGGGGCTACCTACAATGAGCAGTTCTTC,CATSFLAGGATYNEQFF
TRBV19,-,-,13,TRBJ1-1,TGTGCCAGTAGTATAGACCGGGAGACTGAAGCTTTCTTT,CASSIDRETEAFF
TRBV5-1,-,TRBD1,14,TRBJ2-1,TGCGCCAGCAGCCTAAGACAGGGTGACAATGAGCAGTTCTTC,CASSLRQGDNEQFF
TRBV7-9,-,-,14,TRBJ2-1,TGTGCCAGCAGCTTTGGAGGGGAAGAAAATGAGCAGTTCTTC,CASSFGGEENEQFF
TRBV10-3,-,TRBD2,15,TRBJ2-3,TGTGCCATCAGAGAGCAAGGCGGGGGAGGGGATACGCAGTATTTT,CAIREQGGGGDTQYF
TRBV18,-,TRBD1,13,TRBJ2-1,TGTGCCAGCTCACCCCAGGGGGAAAATGAGCAGTTCTTC,CASSPQGENEQFF
TRBV5-1,-,-,15,TRBJ1-1,TGCGCCAGCAGCGTCGGGATGAGAAACCGCACTGAAGCTTTCTTT,CASSVGMRNRTEAFF
TRBV19,once,TRBD1,15,TRBJ1-2,TGTGCCAGTAGCGAACAGGGGGCCGCGCGCTATGGCTACACCTTC,CASSEQGAARYGYTF
TRBV28,once,-,15,TRBJ1-2,TGTGCCAGCAGTGCCATGCAGGATTCTAACTATGGCTACACCTTC,CASSAMQDSNYGYTF
TRBV7-3,-,-,16,TRBJ2-5,TGTGCCAGCAGCTTAACGTCCCGGTCCTCCCAAGAGACCCAGTACTTC,CASSLTSRSSQETQYF
TRBV20-1,-,TRBD1,11,TRBJ1-1,TGCAGTGCCCCGGGACAGAATCAAGCTTTCTTT,CSAPGQNQAFF
TRBV9,-,-,18,TRBJ2-6,TGTGCCAGCAGCGTCGACCTAGGTTCCCCCTCTGGGGCCAACGTCCTGACTTTC,CASSVDLGSPSGANVLTF
TRBV30,-,-,14,TRBJ2-5,TGTGCCTGGGGTCCGCGCCAGGGGTGGGAGACCCAGTACTTC,CAWGPRQGWETQYF
TRBV7-9,-,-,10,TRBJ2-7,TGTGCCAGCAACCCCTACGAGCAGTACTTC,CASNPYEQYF
TRBV7-6,-,TRBD1,14,TRBJ2-7,TGTGCCAGCAGCAAGGACAGGGTAACCTACGAGCAGTACTTC,CASSKDRVTYEQYF
TRBV15,-,TRBD2,12,TRBJ2-5,TGTGCCACCAGCAGGGATAGACTAGCGCTGTACTTC,CATSRDRLALYF
TRBV11-2,-,-,17,TRBJ1-1,TGTGCCAGCAGCTTACTGGCCTCTTTCCGGGGGGGTACTGAAGCTTTCTTT,CASSLLASFRGGTEAFF
TRBV19,-,-,13,TRBJ1-2,TGTGCCAGTAGCCTCCAGGGTGGGTATGGCTACACCTTC,CASSLQGGYGYTF
TRBV6-5,-,-,13,TRBJ1-2,TGTGCCAGCAGTTTCGGACAGAACTATGGCTACACCTTC,CASSFGQNYGYTF
TRBV27,-,TRBD2,16,TRBJ2-3,TGTGCCAGCAGTAGCCTAGCGGGGGTGACCACAGATACGCAGTATTTT,CASSSLAGVTTDTQYF
TRBV5-4,-,TRBD2,15,TRBJ2-3,TGTGCCAGCAGCTCTAGCGGGAGACGCACAGATACGCAGTATTTT,CASSSSGRRTDTQYF
TRBV19,few,TRBD1,15,TRBJ1-4,TGTGCCAGTAGTACAGCCGGGACAGGGGATGAAAAACTGTTTTTT,CASSTAGTGDEKLFF
TRBV6-6,-,-,14,TRBJ1-1,TGTGCCAGCAGTTACTCGAGCGGGAGCACTGAAGCTTTCTTT,CASSYSSGSTEAFF
TRBV4-2,once,TRBD2,16,TRBJ2-1,TGTGCCAGCAGCCAACCACTAGCGGGGGGGCACAATGAGCAGTTCTTC,CASSQPLAGGHNEQFF
TRBV20-1,-,-,11,TRBJ2-2,TGCAGTGAGCCCTACCCCGGGGAGCTGTTTTTT,CSEPYPGELFF
TRBV7-2,-,TRBD2,17,TRBJ2-3,TGTGCCAGCAGCTCTTCGACTAGCGGGGGGGCAACAGATACGCAGTATTTT,CASSSSTSGGATDTQYF
TRBV7-9,-,-,15,TRBJ2-1,TGTGCCAGCAGCTCATCCGGGACTCCCAGGCCTGAGCAGTTCTTC,CASSSSGTPRPEQFF